This T cell receptor beta chain was retrieved from a study of blood T cell repertoires in COVID-19. Across the whole study: Whether acute or convalescent, the COVID-19 samples came from the United States, Italy and Spain. T cells, B-cell-depleted T cells, or PBMCs provided the cDNA or gDNA that served as material.

Methods used by the authors: Amplification from reference gene primers served as the basis for estimated nucleated cell counts. Repertoires were generated with immunoSEQ multiplex PCR, while TCRdb's copy carries only in-frame clones and drops some. The V and J calls and the clone size are those of that table, but D and trimming were determined from the DNA. The sample lists tens of thousands of clones; 85% were seen once. The CDR3 totals 15 residues. Trimming took 2 bases from V and 4 from J, leaving 11 bases between them. Germline CDR1 is SGHTA and CDR2 is FQGNSA. Sequenced material: peripheral blood. The genes are TRBV7-2 and TRBJ2-2; D is perhaps TRBD1 (5 bases). This TCR derives from a human donor in a cohort sampled during active COVID-19. This chain's CDR3 is CASSLRQGVTGELFF. CDR3 in DNA: TGTGCCAGCAGCTTACGGCAGGGTGTCACCGGGGAGCTGTTTTTT.